The next 23 T cell receptor beta chains were all read from a single sample in a study of beta chain features in type 1 diabetes. The entirety of the isolated RNA underwent reverse transcription, so expressed TCRB transcripts were sequenced. Sequencing used immunoSEQ multiplex PCR; TCRdb keeps in-frame clones, though not all of them. The data hold about 930,000 clones, with roughly 16% observed a single time. The specimen was naive CD4+ T cells from blood. These receptors were collected from a woman aged 18-30 years in good health.

This clone was detected a few times. The chain has TRBV11-2 and TRBJ1-3; D call uncertain. CDR3 length: 12 amino acids. Looked up from germline, CDR1 is SGHAT and CDR2 is FQNNGV. V was trimmed by 5 bases and J by 4 bases, leaving 6 bases between them. CDR3 DNA: TGTGCCAGCAGCCCTACAGGAAACACCATATATTTT. Its translation: CASSPTGNTIYF.

J is TRBJ2-3 and V is TRBV7-9; D unresolved. The V end lost 0 bases, the J end lost 2 bases, and 6 bases lay between the germline ends. This CDR3 is built from 14 residues. Germline-derived CDR1 and CDR2 are SEHNR and FQNEAQ (reference sequence). CDR3: CASSLALNTDTQYF. The CDR3 DNA sequence: TGTGCCAGCAGCTTAGCCCTAAACACAGATACGCAGTATTTT.

A few counts support this clone. The chain links TRBV7-9 to TRBJ2-1; perhaps TRBD2 as D (6 bases). The length of the CDR3 is 17 residues. V lost 5 bases to trimming and J lost 1 base, with 18 bases between them. The V gene's germline CDR1 is SEHNR and CDR2 FQNEAQ (reference sequence). This chain's CDR3 is CASSVGSQSRSYNEQFF. The CDR3 DNA sequence: TGTGCCAGCAGCGTCGGGAGTCAGAGTCGATCCTACAATGAGCAGTTCTTC.

This clone was observed a handful of times. The chain joins TRBV18 to TRBJ1-1; tentatively, D is TRBD1 (5 bases). V gave up 1 base and J gave up 7 bases, with 13 bases separating them. CDR1 and CDR2 from the germline V gene are KGHSH and LQKENI. The CDR3 totals 14 residues. CDR3 loop: CASSPQGPSNEAFF. Here the CDR3 DNA reads TGTGCCAGCTCACCACAGGGGCCCTCAAATGAAGCTTTCTTT.

The rearrangement links TRBV18 to TRBJ1-5; the D gene is possibly TRBD1 (6 bases). The CDR3 length is 14 residues. The germline V gene has CDR1 KGHSH and CDR2 LQKENI. V was cut by 6 bases and J by 4 bases, with 13 bases left in between. The CDR3 nucleotides read TGTGCCAGCTCCTTGGGACAAGCAAATCAGCCCCAGCATTTT. Protein product: CASSLGQANQPQHF.

V and J are TRBV6-1 and TRBJ1-4; D not certain. The CDR3 loop spans 13 amino acids. V lost 6 bases, J lost 0 bases, and 5 bases lay in between. The germline gives CDR1 MNHNS, CDR2 SASEGT. The CDR3 nucleotides are TGTGCCAGCAGGTTTCCAACTAATGAAAAACTGTTTTTT. As protein: CASRFPTNEKLFF.

This clone has only a few counts. The gene calls are TRBV5-1 and TRBJ2-5; 13 bases map to TRBD2. CDR3 length equals 16 residues. Per germline, CDR1 SGHRS and CDR2 YFSETQ. Germline trimming cut 2 bases from V and 4 bases from J; bases unmatched to any gene: 5. CDR3 sequence reads: CASSFWTSGRGETQYF. Here the CDR3 DNA reads TGCGCCAGCAGCTTCTGGACTAGCGGGAGAGGAGAGACCCAGTACTTC.

This clone occurred a few times. This chain links TRBV7-9 with TRBJ1-1; unclear D gene. V was trimmed by 4 bases and J by 1 base, leaving 19 bases between them. Looked up from germline, CDR1 is SEHNR and CDR2 is FQNEAQ (reference sequence). This CDR3 spans 17 amino acids. The CDR3 reads CASSSISRADRNTEAFF. The CDR3, as DNA: TGTGCCAGCAGCTCCATAAGCCGGGCTGATAGGAACACTGAAGCTTTCTTT.

In this sample, this clone turned up a few times. This sequence joins TRBV6-5 and TRBJ1-4; D perhaps matches TRBD1 (5 bases). This CDR3 spans 16 amino acids. V shed 2 bases and J shed 2 bases, with 12 bases lying between them. Germline V CDR1 and CDR2: MNHEY, SVGAGI. CDR3 region: CASSYRGGATNEKLFF. The CDR3 coding sequence is TGTGCCAGCAGTTACAGGGGAGGGGCGACTAATGAAAAACTGTTTTTT.

The chain links TRBV19 to TRBJ1-5; D gene ambiguous. This CDR3 contains 13 residues. V shed 10 bases and J shed 2 bases, with 12 bases lying between them. The germline gives CDR1 LNHDA, CDR2 SQIVND (reference sequence). CDR3 protein: CATSVNGNQPQHF. CDR3 DNA: TGTGCCACCTCTGTGAATGGCAATCAGCCCCAGCATTTT.

The chain couples TRBV5-4 to TRBJ2-1; possibly TRBD1 or TRBD2 for D (5 bases each). The CDR3 runs to 15 residues. V was shortened by 0 bases and J by 2 bases, with 9 bases between the two germline ends. CDR1 and CDR2 from the germline V gene are SGHNT and YYREEE (reference sequence). The CDR3 is CASSLGGMAYNEQFF. CDR3 bases: TGTGCCAGCAGCTTGGGGGGGATGGCCTACAATGAGCAGTTCTTC.

This clone was seen only a few times. The rearrangement links TRBV7-6 to TRBJ2-3, with unresolved D. The CDR3 covers 14 residues. In germline, CDR1 is SGHVS, CDR2 FNYEAQ. Between the trimmed V and J ends, which lost 2 bases and 6 bases, there was a span of 12 bases. The CDR3 loop reads CASSLRIRDDTQYF. DNA of the CDR3: TGTGCCAGCAGCTTACGTATCCGAGACGATACGCAGTATTTT.

The chain employs TRBV25-1 and TRBJ2-7, with 8 bases lining up with TRBD1. This CDR3 is built from 18 residues. V trimming: 2 bases; J trimming: 0 bases; junction bases outside the gene matches: 12. The V gene's germline CDR1 is MGHDK and CDR2 SYGVNS. The CDR3 sequence: CASSERGQARDTSYEQYF. Written as DNA, the CDR3 is TGTGCCAGCAGTGAAAGGGGACAGGCCCGAGACACCTCCTACGAGCAGTACTTC.

The V and J genes are TRBV2 and TRBJ2-7; the D gene is possibly TRBD2 (6 bases). Germline V gene lookup returns CDR1 SNHLY and CDR2 FYNNEI. The germline V and J ends were trimmed by 10 bases and 6 bases, with 19 bases remaining between them. This CDR3 spans 13 amino acids. CDR3 DNA: TGTGCCACCGGTCAATTAGCGGAAGGCGAGCAGTACTTC. Translation: CATGQLAEGEQYF.

The sample holds a few counts of this clone. The J gene is TRBJ1-4, the V gene TRBV18, with TRBD1 as a possible D gene (5 bases). Germline V gene data show CDR1 as KGHSH and CDR2 as LQKENI. CDR3 length: 14 amino acids. V lost 3 bases to trimming and J lost 12 bases, with 17 bases between them. In DNA form, the CDR3 reads TGTGCCAGCTCACCCGGGACGGAGCCGGTGCAACTGTTTTTT. It yields the protein CASSPGTEPVQLFF.

This clone came up many times. This sequence joins TRBV14 and TRBJ2-1; 7 positions match TRBD2. The CDR3 contains 13 residues. Per germline, CDR1 SGHDN and CDR2 FVKESK. V dropped 1 base and J dropped 8; count of bases not matched to a gene: 2. DNA of the CDR3: TGTGCCAGCAGCCAAGTTCTAGCGGATGAGCAGTTCTTC. It encodes CASSQVLADEQFF.

This clone came up a few times. This chain joins TRBV5-6 and TRBJ1-2, with D tentatively TRBD1 (5 bases). Germline CDR1 reads SGHDT; CDR2 reads YYEEEE. The CDR3 loop spans 13 amino acids. Trimming pared 3 bases from V and 6 bases from J, leaving 12 bases between. The CDR3 bases are TGTGCCAGCAGCTCCTCGCGGGGGGATGGCTACACCTTC. Translation gives CASSSSRGDGYTF.

The J gene is TRBJ2-1, the V gene TRBV6-1; 8 bases line up with TRBD1. CDR3 length: 15 residues. J gave up 8 bases and V 6 bases, and 12 bases lay outside the gene matches. Germline values: CDR1 MNHNS, CDR2 SASEGT. The CDR3 protein is CASRRYQTGVDEQFF. The CDR3 DNA is TGTGCCAGCAGGCGGTACCAGACAGGGGTGGATGAGCAGTTCTTC.

The chain has TRBV4-3 and TRBJ2-1, with D unclear. In germline, CDR1 is LGHNA, CDR2 YSLEER. The CDR3 covers 14 residues. Trimming shortened V by 0 bases and J by 6 bases, and 9 bases separated the two germline ends. CDR3 nucleotide sequence: TGCGCCAGCAGCCAAGACCCAGGAGTCAATGAGCAGTTCTTC. It yields the protein CASSQDPGVNEQFF.

V usage is TRBV27 and J usage is TRBJ1-1; a possible D gene is TRBD1 (5 bases). Germline CDR1 and CDR2: MNHEY and SMNVEV (reference sequence). This CDR3 region has 13 residues. Trimming shortened V by 3 bases and J by 5 bases, and 10 bases separated the two germline ends. The CDR3 DNA sequence: TGTGCCAGCAGTTTGGTACCAGGGACTGAAGCTTTCTTT. Its translation: CASSLVPGTEAFF.

The rearrangement joins TRBV28 to TRBJ2-3; 10 positions match TRBD2. CDR3 length equals 17 residues. Germline trimming cut 9 bases from V and 5 bases from J; bases unmatched to any gene: 17. Per the germline V gene, CDR1 is MDHEN and CDR2 is SYDVKM. The CDR3, as DNA: TGTGCCAGTCTCCCCTTGCTAGCGGGAGACGTCGGAGATACGCAGTATTTT. This codes for CASLPLLAGDVGDTQYF.

This clone has just a few counts. The chain combines TRBV2 with TRBJ2-1, with 7 bases lining up with TRBD2. The CDR3 length is 14 residues. Trimming took 3 bases from V and 6 from J; bases not matched to a gene: 5. The germline gives CDR1 SNHLY, CDR2 FYNNEI. CDR3 region: CASSEARELNEQFF. CDR3 DNA: TGTGCCAGCAGTGAGGCGCGGGAGCTCAATGAGCAGTTCTTC.

V gene TRBV10-3 combines with J gene TRBJ2-5; no firm D call. Per germline, CDR1 ENHRY and CDR2 SYGVKD. This CDR3 spans 12 amino acids. Trimming pared 4 bases from V and 1 base from J, leaving 4 bases between. The DNA for the CDR3 is TGTGCCATCAGTGTAGCCCAAGAGACCCAGTACTTC. Residues: CAISVAQETQYF.